This TCR beta chain was documented in a study of graft-versus-host responses after intestinal transplantation (dated by TCRdb to about 2021). About the investigation overall: Recipients received multivisceral, liver-intestinal, or isolated intestinal transplants. The cohort enrolled 20 to 30 intestinal transplant recipients, one of whom was a retransplant, and a few patients without pretransplant specimens were excluded. After intestinal transplantation, graft-versus-host and host-versus-graft alloreactive T cell clones were followed in the graft, circulation and bone marrow using bulk TCR-beta CDR3 sequencing. Alloreactive clones were identified by sequencing pre-transplant mixed lymphocyte reaction products and comparing them with unstimulated pre-transplant donor and recipient T cells. Instead of going to the commercial service, samples from a few later patients were sequenced in-house on an Illumina MiSeq and processed with MiXCR. Donor T cell macrochimerism was defined as a peak of at least 4% donor T cells among recipient peripheral blood mononuclear cells. Anti-thymocyte globulin induction was given to all recipients, followed by maintenance tacrolimus and steroids for two to four years. What the authors observed across the whole study: Early after transplant, declines in HvG clones were associated with peak levels of circulating GvH clones. In the allografts of patients with donor T cell macrochimerism, GvH to HvG T cell clonal ratios were high. Conclusions were limited by the relatively low number and heterogeneity of intestinal transplant patients. GvH clones were detected in recipient bone marrow, and some of these GvH clones were observed earlier in ileal mucosa or blood, consistent with an intestinal mucosal origin.

The time point label for this specimen denotes: cells obtained before transplantation from donor or recipient. CD3+CD4+ and CD3+CD8+ populations were FACS-sorted from unstimulated pre-transplant donor and recipient cells taken from spleen or lymph nodes. On this clone: The antigen it recognizes is unknown. No base quality information exists; no much larger clone differs at one position.

The receptor library was made with the immunoSEQ multiplex PCR assay. For most patients, genomic DNA was isolated with the Qiagen DNeasy Blood and Tissue Kit and shipped frozen to Adaptive Biotechnologies for TCR sequencing. For most patients, genomic DNA was subjected to high-throughput TCR-beta CDR3 sequencing by Adaptive Biotechnologies. Under the source paper's analysis protocol: Adaptive's ImmunoSEQ software supplied the TCR sequencing data for around 19 patients, while MiXCR and VDJtools were used to process three other patients. To correct CD4 versus CD8 sorting errors, sequences present in both subsets at a frequency ratio below 5:1 were removed. CDR3 nucleotide sequences shared between donor and recipient were removed because their origin could not be assigned. To be classed as alloreactive, a clone needed at least 2-fold expansion over unstimulated cells and a minimum CFSE-low frequency of 0.002% (template counts) or 0.001% (read counts). Mappable clones were those detected in sequenced pre-transplant spleen, lymph node, or MLR CFSE-low populations of the donor or recipient. The cumulative frequency of alloreactive clones was calculated as a percentage of all sequences, weighted by copy number. TCRdb's version of the immuneACCESS table is confined to in-frame rearrangements and falls short of the full clone set. An unresolved V gene accounts for under half of the shortfall where checked; the remainder is of unknown origin. V and J calls and clone size follow that table, whereas D and trimming were derived from the DNA. Counted in this sample were roughly 30,000 clones; about four fifths of them appeared once. More than 15% of the sample goes to the ten largest clones.

The germline V gene (reference sequence) sets CDR1 to SGHKS and CDR2 to YYEKEE. Ends trimmed: V by 3 bases, J by 1 base; bases unmatched to a gene: 8. From cysteine to phenylalanine, the CDR3 is 17 amino acids long. Kept here is only the CDR3 DNA, which spans 51 bases and is read in frame from base 1. The sequence links TRBV5-5 to TRBJ2-7, with 12 central nucleotides matching TRBD2. Sequenced material: unstimulated CD8+ T cells sorted from spleen or lymph node cells, taken before intestinal transplant. The sequence was obtained from a human donor who received an intestinal transplant. The CDR3 protein: CASSSPTSGRSSYEQYF. The nucleotide sequence is given as TGTGCCAGCAGCTCCCCCACTAGCGGGAGGTCTTCCTACGAGCAGTACTTC.